These 2 T cell receptor beta chains originate from one sample sequenced in a study of blood T cell repertoires in COVID-19. This table comes from immunoSEQ multiplex PCR, and its TCRdb copy is limited to in-frame clones, with some not included. The data contain around 30,000 clones, 90% to 95% of them singletons. Specimen: peripheral blood. The receptors were sampled from a male donor with active COVID-19.

The chain carries TRBV6-4 and TRBJ2-3; 11 positions match TRBD1. Germline values: CDR1 MRHNA, CDR2 SNTAGT. V was pared by 4 bases and J by 3 bases, with 3 bases of the junction left unmatched. This CDR3 spans 15 amino acids. DNA of the CDR3: TGTGCCAGCAGTGGGACAGGGGGCGCGACAGATACGCAGTATTTT. As protein: CASSGTGGATDTQYF.

V and J are TRBV2 and TRBJ1-2; the D is unclear. V shed 4 bases and J shed 2 bases, with 8 bases lying between them. The CDR3 totals 13 residues. The germline V gene has CDR1 SNHLY and CDR2 FYNNEI. The CDR3 DNA is TGTGCCAGCAGTGCCGAGATCAACTATGGCTACACCTTC. This sequence encodes CASSAEINYGYTF.